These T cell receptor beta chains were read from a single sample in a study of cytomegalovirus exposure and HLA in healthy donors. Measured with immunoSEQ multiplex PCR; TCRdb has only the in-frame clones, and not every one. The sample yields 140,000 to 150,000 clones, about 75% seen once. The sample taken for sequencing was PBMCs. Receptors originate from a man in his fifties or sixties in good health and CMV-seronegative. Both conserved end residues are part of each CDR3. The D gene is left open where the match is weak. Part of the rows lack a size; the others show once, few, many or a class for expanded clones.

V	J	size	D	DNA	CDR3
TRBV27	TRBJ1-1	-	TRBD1	TGTGCCAGCAGTCTCCCGACAGGGTATGCTTTCTTT	CASSLPTGYAFF
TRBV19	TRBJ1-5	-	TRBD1	TGTGCCAGTAGTATGGGCAGGGGGCGGAATCAGCCCCAGCATTTT	CASSMGRGRNQPQHF
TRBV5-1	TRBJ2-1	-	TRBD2	TGCGCCAGCAGCTTGGTTGCGGGAGGAAGAAATGAGCAGTTCTTC	CASSLVAGGRNEQFF
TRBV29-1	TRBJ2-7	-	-	TGCAGCGTTGGGGGAGCGCGCGAGCAGTACTTC	CSVGGAREQYF
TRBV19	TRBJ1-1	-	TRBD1	TGTGCCAGTAAGAGGGGGCGCGGCACTGAAGCTTTCTTT	CASKRGRGTEAFF
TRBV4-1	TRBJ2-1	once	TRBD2	TGCGCCAGCAGCCAAGATTGGGCGGGAGGGGGGTACAATGAGCAGTTCTTC	CASSQDWAGGGYNEQFF
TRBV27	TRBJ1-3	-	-	TGTGCCAGCAGTTTATCGGGGACACTGGAAAACACCATATATTTT	CASSLSGTLENTIYF
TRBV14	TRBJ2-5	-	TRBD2	TGTGCCAGCAGCCCCGGACTAGCGGGTGGTTTTTACGAGACCCAGTACTTC	CASSPGLAGGFYETQYF
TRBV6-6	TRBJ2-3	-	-	TGTGCCAGCAGTTACTCGATAGCTAGGAATACCGATACGCAGTATTTT	CASSYSIARNTDTQYF
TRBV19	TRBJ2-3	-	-	TGTGCCAGTAGTATCCAGGGGACCGCCAGCACAGATACGCAGTATTTT	CASSIQGTASTDTQYF
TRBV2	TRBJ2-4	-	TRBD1	TGTGCCAGCAGTGTCAACAGAGGGGGCGCCGAAAACATTCAGTACTTC	CASSVNRGGAENIQYF
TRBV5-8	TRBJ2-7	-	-	TGTGCCAGCAGCTTGGCCGTCGGCAGGGGGGCCCCCTACGAGCAGTACTTC	CASSLAVGRGAPYEQYF
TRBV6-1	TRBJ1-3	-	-	TGTGCCAGCAGACCCCAGGGCTCTGGAAACACCATATATTTT	CASRPQGSGNTIYF
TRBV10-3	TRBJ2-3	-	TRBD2	TGTGCCATCAACGGGGGGGGACTAGCGGGAGGAGATACGCAGTATTTT	CAINGGGLAGGDTQYF
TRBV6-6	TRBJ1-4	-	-	TGTGCCAGCAGTTACCCCGGGGGTAATGAAAAACTGTTTTTT	CASSYPGGNEKLFF
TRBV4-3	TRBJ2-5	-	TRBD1	TGCGCCAGCAGCCAAGGAAGGACAGGGGAGACCCAGTACTTC	CASSQGRTGETQYF
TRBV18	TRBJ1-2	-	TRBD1	TGTGCCAGCTCACCGTTGGGACAGGGGTCTGCGAACTATGGCTACACCTTC	CASSPLGQGSANYGYTF
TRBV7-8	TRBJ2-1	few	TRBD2	TGTGCCAGCAGCCAGACTAGCGGAGACTACAATGAGCAGTTCTTC	CASSQTSGDYNEQFF
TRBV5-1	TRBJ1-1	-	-	TGCGCCAGCAGCTTGCAGGGCCGCAATACTGAAGCTTTCTTT	CASSLQGRNTEAFF
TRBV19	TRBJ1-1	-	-	TGTGCCAGTAGCAACTTCAGGGCTTTGGGGAACACTGAAGCTTTCTTT	CASSNFRALGNTEAFF
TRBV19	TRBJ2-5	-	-	TGTGCCAGTAGGCCCAAGAGGGCCCACCAAGAGACCCAGTACTTC	CASRPKRAHQETQYF
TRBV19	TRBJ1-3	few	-	TGTGCCAGTAGTATGAGGATCTACCCTCCCAACTCTGGAAACACCATATATTTT	CASSMRIYPPNSGNTIYF
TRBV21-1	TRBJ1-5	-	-	TGTGCCAGCAGCAAAGGTTCACCGACAGGGGATAGCAATCAGCCCCAGCATTTT	CASSKGSPTGDSNQPQHF
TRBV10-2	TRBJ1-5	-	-	TGCGCCAGCAGTGAGTCCGGGGGGAGTAATCAGCCCCAGCATTTT	CASSESGGSNQPQHF
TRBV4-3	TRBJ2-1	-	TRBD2	TGCGCCAGCAGCCAAGAGAGGGAGGGTTGGAATGAGCAGTTCTTC	CASSQEREGWNEQFF
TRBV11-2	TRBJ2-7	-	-	TGTGCCAGCAGCTTAGAAGTACCCGGGAACGAGCAGTACTTC	CASSLEVPGNEQYF
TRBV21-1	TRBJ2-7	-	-	TGTGCCAGCAGCAAAGTAAGAGGGACAGTGGGCGACGAGCAGTACTTC	CASSKVRGTVGDEQYF
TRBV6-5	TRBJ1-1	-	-	TGTGCCAGCAGAACCGACCCGACAGACGCAGCTTTCTTT	CASRTDPTDAAFF
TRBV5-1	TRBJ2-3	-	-	TGCGCCAGCAGCGCTGGGGCGTGGCGGGATCGCACAGATACGCAGTATTTT	CASSAGAWRDRTDTQYF
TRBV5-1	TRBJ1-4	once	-	TGCGCCAGCAGCTTGGAACACAGGGAGAAACTGTTTTTT	CASSLEHREKLFF
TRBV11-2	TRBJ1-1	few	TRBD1	TGTGCCAGCAGCTTCGGACAGGGGTACACTGAAGCTTTCTTT	CASSFGQGYTEAFF
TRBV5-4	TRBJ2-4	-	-	TGTGCCAGCAGCTTTCCGGGACTAAACATTCAGTACTTC	CASSFPGLNIQYF
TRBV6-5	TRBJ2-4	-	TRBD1	TGTGCCAGCAGCCGGGGACAGCTGAGGGACATTCAGTACTTC	CASSRGQLRDIQYF
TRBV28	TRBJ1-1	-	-	TGTGCCAGCAGTTCGGGGGGGGCAGGGAAGGCTGAAGCTTTCTTT	CASSSGGAGKAEAFF
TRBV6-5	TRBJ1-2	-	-	TGTGCCAGCAGCTCTACAGGGACCCTCTATGGCTACACCTTC	CASSSTGTLYGYTF
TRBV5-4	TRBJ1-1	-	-	TGTGCCAGCAGCTTGGGCGATGAAGCTTTCTTT	CASSLGDEAFF
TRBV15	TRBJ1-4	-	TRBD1	TGTGCCACCAGCAGACCCGAGACAGGGAGCTATCGATATAATGAAAAACTGTTTTTT	CATSRPETGSYRYNEKLFF
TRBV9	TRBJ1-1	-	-	TGTGCCAGCAGCGTAGATGGGGGGTGGGAGGGCAGAGCTTTCTTT	CASSVDGGWEGRAFF